A selection of T cell receptor beta chains follows, all from one sample in a study of cytomegalovirus exposure and HLA in healthy donors. Clones were read by immunoSEQ multiplex PCR, and TCRdb kept only the in-frame ones, dropping some. The table has roughly 90,000 clones, about 73% seen once. The sequenced sample was PBMCs. The receptors were sampled from a woman between 40 and 55 years old in good health and CMV-seropositive. CDR3s include the opening cysteine and the closing phenylalanine or tryptophan. D genes are given only for firm matches. For some rows the clone size is stated as once, few or many, or as a class when expanded; others skip it.

clone_size	j_call	cdr3_length	d_call	v_call	cdr3_nt	cdr3_aa
NA	TRBJ1-5	12	NA	TRBV19	TGTGCCAGTAGTACGACTTATCAGCCCCAGCATTTT	CASSTTYQPQHF
NA	TRBJ2-7	13	TRBD2	TRBV10-3	TGTGCCACACGGACTAGCGGCTCCTACGAGCAGTACTTC	CATRTSGSYEQYF
NA	TRBJ2-1	15	NA	TRBV27	TGTGCCAGCAGTTTATCCCTACTGAGGTTAGCTAAGCAGTTCTTC	CASSLSLLRLAKQFF
NA	TRBJ2-6	16	TRBD1	TRBV5-1	TGCGCCAGCAGCTGGGACAGCCCGTCTGGGGCCAACGTCCTGACTTTC	CASSWDSPSGANVLTF
NA	TRBJ2-7	13	TRBD2	TRBV18	TGTGCCAGCTCACCGGGGGGGTGGGACGAGCAGTACTTC	CASSPGGWDEQYF
once	TRBJ2-1	14	NA	TRBV7-9	TGTGCCAGCAGCTTAGTTACAGGTTACAATGAGCAGTTCTTC	CASSLVTGYNEQFF
NA	TRBJ2-7	11	NA	TRBV29-1	TGCAGCGGGAGTAGCTCCAACGAGCAGTACTTC	CSGSSSNEQYF
once	TRBJ2-1	16	NA	TRBV5-1	TGCGCCAGCAGCTTCGTTACTAGCCTCTCCTACAATGAGCAGTTCTTC	CASSFVTSLSYNEQFF
NA	TRBJ2-3	15	TRBD1	TRBV9	TGTGCCAGCAGCGTCCGGCAGGGGGGCACAGATACGCAGTATTTT	CASSVRQGGTDTQYF
few	TRBJ1-1	13	NA	TRBV19	TGTGCCAGTAGCGGCGTTCTTCCAGGGGAACCTTTCTTT	CASSGVLPGEPFF
NA	TRBJ2-5	17	TRBD2	TRBV29-1	TGCAGCGTTGACGGGACTAGCGGCAAAACGCATAAAGAGACCCAGTACTTC	CSVDGTSGKTHKETQYF
NA	TRBJ2-3	14	TRBD2	TRBV19	TGTGCCAGTAGTATAGGGACTAGCGGAGATACGCAGTATTTT	CASSIGTSGDTQYF
NA	TRBJ2-2	16	TRBD2	TRBV2	TGTGCCAGCAGAGGCGGACTAGCGGGAGTAATCGGGGAGCTGTTTTTT	CASRGGLAGVIGELFF
NA	TRBJ1-4	14	NA	TRBV5-1	TGCGCCAGCAGCTCACAGGGCGGGAATGAAAAACTGTTTTTT	CASSSQGGNEKLFF
NA	TRBJ2-2	15	NA	TRBV11-2	TGTGCCAGCAGCTTAGACGGAGGGTATCCCGGGGAGCTGTTTTTT	CASSLDGGYPGELFF
NA	TRBJ1-2	14	NA	TRBV27	TGTGCCAGCAGTCCATCAGAAACCCCTTATGGCTACACCTTC	CASSPSETPYGYTF
NA	TRBJ2-7	14	TRBD2	TRBV10-1	TGCGCCAGCAGTGGAGCGGGAGGATCTTACGAGCAGTACTTC	CASSGAGGSYEQYF